The 10 T cell receptor beta chains given below trace back to one sample, sequenced in a study of blood T cells in healthy people across ages. A J-beta primer mix and a sample-barcoded 5' primer were used in a second PCR of roughly 6 to 12 cycles. TCRdb passed the 5' RACE reads through MiXCR, listing each CDR3 protein once. The sample holds roughly 800,000 distinct CDR3 sequences, 58% seen once. The sample comprised blood. These TCRs come from a man aged 30-40 years in good health.

A word on this clonotype: Likely a read error: the CDR3 ends without its conserved phenylalanine or tryptophan. The chain joins TRBV29-1 to TRBJ2-4; weak D call: TRBD2 (6 bases). The J call may be wrong; the DNA end is better matched by TRBJ2-7. The CDR3 is 14 residues long. Germline V gene data show CDR1 as SQVTM and CDR2 as ANQGSEA. The CDR3 protein is CSVASRGPPDEQYL. CDR3 coding DNA: TGCAGCGTTGCGTCGCGGGGCCCCCCGGACGAGCAGTACTTA.

The chain combines TRBV5-1 with TRBJ2-7; D possibly corresponds to TRBD2 (6 bases). The better agreement between TRBJ2-5 and the DNA end casts doubt on the J call. Germline V lookup: CDR1 SGHRS, CDR2 YFSETQ. This CDR3 contains 15 residues. The chain's CDR3 is CASSRSPGGTETQYF. Written as DNA, the CDR3 is TGCGCCAGCAGTCGATCCCCCGGGGGTACAGAGACCCAGTACTTC.

V usage is TRBV5-1 and J usage is TRBJ2-2, with TRBD1 as a possible D gene (6 bases). The CDR3 spans 15 residues. With 5 bases removed from V and 0 bases from J, the gap between germline ends came to 11 bases. CDR1 is SGHRS, CDR2 YFSETQ, per germline. The CDR3 spells CASRPTGTNTGELFF. CDR3 bases: TGCGCCAGCAGACCGACAGGAACGAACACCGGGGAGCTGTTTTTT.

The chain has TRBV7-9 and TRBJ2-1; D is possibly TRBD2 (6 bases). V was pared by 5 bases and J by 6 bases, with 14 bases between. This CDR3 comprises 14 residues. The germline CDR1 and CDR2 sequences are SEHNR and FQNEAQ (reference sequence). The CDR3 DNA is TGTGCCAGCAGCATAGGAGGGCCGGGCAATGAGCAGTTCTTC. Protein: CASSIGGPGNEQFF.

The V call is TRBV6-2 or TRBV6-3, the J call TRBJ2-3; D unclear. In germline, CDR1 is MNHEY, CDR2 SVGEGT. V lost 7 bases, J lost 3 bases, and 14 bases lay in between. The CDR3 consists of 14 residues. The CDR3 here is CASKLLAETDTQYF. The CDR3 nucleotides are TGTGCCAGCAAATTACTGGCGGAAACAGATACGCAGTATTTT.

This clonotype has a handful of counts. The chain has TRBV29-1 and TRBJ2-3; D uncertain. With 8 bases removed from V and 4 bases from J, the gap between germline ends came to 13 bases. CDR3 length equals 12 residues. Germline lookup yields CDR1 SQVTM and CDR2 ANQGSEA. The CDR3 loop reads CSTRSGSDTQYF. DNA for the CDR3: TGCAGCACACGGTCAGGATCAGATACGCAGTATTTT.

This clonotype came up a few times. The rearrangement uses TRBV6-5 and TRBJ1-1, with a tentative D call TRBD1 (5 bases). Germline lookup yields CDR1 MNHEY and CDR2 SVGAGI. Trimming stripped 2 bases from V and 2 bases from J, with 9 bases between. The CDR3 length is 14 residues. This chain's CDR3 is CASSYGTANTEAFF. The CDR3 DNA reads TGTGCCAGCAGTTACGGGACGGCCAACACTGAAGCTTTCTTT.

This clonotype was observed a handful of times. The V gene is TRBV20-1, the J gene TRBJ2-7, with D possibly being TRBD1 (6 bases). Trimming took off 6 bases at V and 2 bases at J, with 17 bases between the two ends. This CDR3 spans 14 amino acids. Germline CDR1 reads DFQATT; CDR2 reads SNEGSKA (reference sequence). The CDR3 bases are TGCAGTGCCATTACAGGGCTGGGAACCTACGAGCAGTACTTC. It codes for CSAITGLGTYEQYF.

This clonotype was recorded once. The chain links TRBV20-1 to TRBJ2-6, with D unresolved. Trimming left V 0 bases short and J 4 bases short, with 7 bases between. CDR3 size: 14 residues. Germline V gene sequence: CDR1 DFQATT, CDR2 SNEGSKA (reference sequence). This chain's CDR3 is CSARDQDGANVLTF. The CDR3 DNA is TGCAGTGCTAGAGATCAGGACGGGGCCAACGTCCTGACTTTC.

V and J are TRBV29-1 and TRBJ1-2; D unclear. This CDR3 region has 13 residues. Germline-derived CDR1 and CDR2 are SQVTM and ANQGSEA. Trimming cost V 6 bases and J 4 bases, with 15 bases left between them. As DNA, the CDR3 is TGCAGCGTCCAACCGGTTCGGGGCTATGGCTACACCTTC. Amino acids: CSVQPVRGYGYTF.